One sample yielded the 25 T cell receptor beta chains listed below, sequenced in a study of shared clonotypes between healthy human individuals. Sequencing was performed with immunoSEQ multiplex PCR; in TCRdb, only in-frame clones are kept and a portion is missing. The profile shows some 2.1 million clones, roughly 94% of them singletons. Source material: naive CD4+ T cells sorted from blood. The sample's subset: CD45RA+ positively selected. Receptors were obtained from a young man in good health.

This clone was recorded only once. The CDR3 DNA reads TGTGCCAGCAGCTCCTGGGTGGTTGGGGAAGCTGGAAACACCATATATTTT. This sequence encodes CASSSWVVGEAGNTIYF. The chain combines TRBV7-9 with TRBJ1-3; D uncertain. There are 17 residues in the CDR3. Per the germline V gene, CDR1 is SEHNR and CDR2 is FQNEAQ (reference sequence). Trimming took 4 bases from V and 2 from J, leaving 18 bases between them.

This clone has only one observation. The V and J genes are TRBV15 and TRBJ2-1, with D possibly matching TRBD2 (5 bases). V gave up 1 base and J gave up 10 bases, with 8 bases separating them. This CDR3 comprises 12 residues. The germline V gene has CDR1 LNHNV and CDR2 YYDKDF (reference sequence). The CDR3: CATSRVGSEQFF. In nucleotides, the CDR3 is TGTGCCACCAGCAGAGTGGGGAGCGAGCAGTTCTTC.

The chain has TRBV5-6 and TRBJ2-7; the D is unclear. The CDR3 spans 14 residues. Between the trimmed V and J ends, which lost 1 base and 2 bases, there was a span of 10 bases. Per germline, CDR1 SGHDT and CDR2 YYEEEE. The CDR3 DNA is TGTGCCAGCAGCTTGCTGGGGAAGGCCTACGAGCAGTACTTC. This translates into CASSLLGKAYEQYF.

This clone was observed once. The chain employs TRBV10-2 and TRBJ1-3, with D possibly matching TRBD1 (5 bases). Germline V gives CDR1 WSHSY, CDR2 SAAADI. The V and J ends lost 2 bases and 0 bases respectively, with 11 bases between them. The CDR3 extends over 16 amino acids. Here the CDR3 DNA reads TGCGCCAGCAGTGAGATACCGGGACCCTCTGGAAACACCATATATTTT. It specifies CASSEIPGPSGNTIYF.

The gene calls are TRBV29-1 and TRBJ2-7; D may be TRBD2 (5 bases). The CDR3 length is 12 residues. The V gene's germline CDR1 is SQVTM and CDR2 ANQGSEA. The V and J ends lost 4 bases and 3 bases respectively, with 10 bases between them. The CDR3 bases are TGCAGCGTTGCTCGGACTGTCTACGAGCAGTACTTC. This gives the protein CSVARTVYEQYF.

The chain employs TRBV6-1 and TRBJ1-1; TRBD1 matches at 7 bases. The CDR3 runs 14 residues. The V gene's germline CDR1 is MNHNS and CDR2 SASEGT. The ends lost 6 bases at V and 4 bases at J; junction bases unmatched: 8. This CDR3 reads CASREQGLSTEAFF. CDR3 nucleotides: TGTGCCAGCAGAGAACAGGGGTTGAGCACTGAAGCTTTCTTT.

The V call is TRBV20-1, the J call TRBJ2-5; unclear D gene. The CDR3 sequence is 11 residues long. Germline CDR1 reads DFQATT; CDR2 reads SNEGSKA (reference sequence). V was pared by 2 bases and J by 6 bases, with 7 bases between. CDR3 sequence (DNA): TGCAGTGCTAGACTAGGGCAGACCCAGTACTTC. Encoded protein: CSARLGQTQYF.

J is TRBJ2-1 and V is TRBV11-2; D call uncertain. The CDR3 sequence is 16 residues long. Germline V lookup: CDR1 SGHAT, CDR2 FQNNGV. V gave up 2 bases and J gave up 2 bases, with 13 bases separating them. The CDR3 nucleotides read TGTGCCAGCAGCTTAAGAGGCCAGACTCCCTACAATGAGCAGTTCTTC. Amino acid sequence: CASSLRGQTPYNEQFF.

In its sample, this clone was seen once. The CDR3 sequence: CASRRDRGQYEQYF. The CDR3 DNA reads TGTGCCAGCAGGAGGGACAGGGGCCAATACGAGCAGTACTTC. The V and J genes are TRBV6-1 and TRBJ2-7; 10 nucleotides align to TRBD1. With 6 bases clipped from V and 4 bases from J, the junction kept 6 bases outside the gene matches. Germline assignment: CDR1 MNHNS and CDR2 SASEGT. This CDR3 region has 14 residues.

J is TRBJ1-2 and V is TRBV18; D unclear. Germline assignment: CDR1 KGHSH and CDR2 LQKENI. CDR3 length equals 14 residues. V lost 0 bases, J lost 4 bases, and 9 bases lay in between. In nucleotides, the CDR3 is TGTGCCAGCTCACCACCGACTCGTACCTATGGCTACACCTTC. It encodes CASSPPTRTYGYTF.

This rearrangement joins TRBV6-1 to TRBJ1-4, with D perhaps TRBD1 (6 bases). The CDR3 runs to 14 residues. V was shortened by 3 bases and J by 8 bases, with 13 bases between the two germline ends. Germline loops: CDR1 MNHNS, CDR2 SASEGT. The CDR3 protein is CASSEVGAREKLFF. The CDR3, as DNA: TGTGCCAGCAGTGAGGTGGGGGCGCGAGAAAAACTGTTTTTT.

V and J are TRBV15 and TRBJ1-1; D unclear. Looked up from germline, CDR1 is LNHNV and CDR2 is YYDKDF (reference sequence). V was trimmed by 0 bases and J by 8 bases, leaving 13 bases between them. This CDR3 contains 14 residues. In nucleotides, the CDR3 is TGTGCCACCAGCAGAGAATTAGGGCAAAGGGAAGCTTTCTTT. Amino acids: CATSRELGQREAFF.

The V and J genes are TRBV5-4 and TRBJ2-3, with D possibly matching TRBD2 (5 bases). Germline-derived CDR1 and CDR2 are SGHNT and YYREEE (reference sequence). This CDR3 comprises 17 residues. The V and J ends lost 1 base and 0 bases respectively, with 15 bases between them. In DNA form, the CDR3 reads TGTGCCAGCAGCTTGTACCTAAGCGGTACTAGCACAGATACGCAGTATTTT. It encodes CASSLYLSGTSTDTQYF.

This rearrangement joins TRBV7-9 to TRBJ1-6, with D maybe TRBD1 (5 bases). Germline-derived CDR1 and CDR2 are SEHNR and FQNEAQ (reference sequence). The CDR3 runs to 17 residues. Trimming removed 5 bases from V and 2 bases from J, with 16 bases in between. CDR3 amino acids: CASSPGGGDPYNSPLHF. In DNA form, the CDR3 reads TGTGCCAGCAGCCCCGGAGGAGGGGACCCCTATAATTCACCCCTCCACTTT. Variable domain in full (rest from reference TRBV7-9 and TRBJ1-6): DTGVSQNPRHKITKRGQNVTFRCDPISEHNRLYWYRQTLGQGPEFLTYFQNEAQLEKSRLLSDRFSAERPKGSFSTLEIQRTEQGDSAMYLCASSPGGGDPYNSPLHFGNGTRLTVT.

The CDR3 nucleotides read TGTGCCAGCAGCCCTAACCTGGACTTTTCCTACGAGCAGTACTTC. Translation gives CASSPNLDFSYEQYF. V and J are TRBV4-2 and TRBJ2-7; TRBD2 might be the D (5 bases). The germline V gene has CDR1 LGHNA and CDR2 YNFKEQ. Trimming took off 4 bases at V and 1 base at J, with 14 bases between the two ends. The CDR3 is 15 residues long.

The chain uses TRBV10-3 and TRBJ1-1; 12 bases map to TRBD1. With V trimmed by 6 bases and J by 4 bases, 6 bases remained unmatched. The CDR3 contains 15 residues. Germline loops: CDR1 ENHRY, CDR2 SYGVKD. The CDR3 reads CAIRGQGASSTEAFF. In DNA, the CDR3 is TGTGCCATCAGGGGACAGGGGGCCTCGTCCACTGAAGCTTTCTTT.

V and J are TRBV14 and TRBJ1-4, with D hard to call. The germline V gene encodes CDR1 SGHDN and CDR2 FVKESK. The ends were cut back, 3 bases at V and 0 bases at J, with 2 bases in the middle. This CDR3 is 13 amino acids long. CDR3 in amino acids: CASSHATNEKLFF. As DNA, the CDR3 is TGTGCCAGCAGCCATGCAACTAATGAAAAACTGTTTTTT.

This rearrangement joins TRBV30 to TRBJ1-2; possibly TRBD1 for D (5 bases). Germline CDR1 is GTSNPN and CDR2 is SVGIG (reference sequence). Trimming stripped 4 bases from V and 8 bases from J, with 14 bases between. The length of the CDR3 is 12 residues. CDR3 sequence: CAWNGAGSGYTF. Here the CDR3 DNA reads TGTGCCTGGAACGGGGCAGGGTCAGGCTACACCTTC.

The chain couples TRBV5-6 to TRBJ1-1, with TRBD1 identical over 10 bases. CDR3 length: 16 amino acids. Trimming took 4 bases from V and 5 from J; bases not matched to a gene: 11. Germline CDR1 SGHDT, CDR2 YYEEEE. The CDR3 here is CASSLALGQGKTEAFF. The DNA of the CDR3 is TGTGCCAGCAGCCTTGCCTTGGGACAGGGGAAGACTGAAGCTTTCTTT.

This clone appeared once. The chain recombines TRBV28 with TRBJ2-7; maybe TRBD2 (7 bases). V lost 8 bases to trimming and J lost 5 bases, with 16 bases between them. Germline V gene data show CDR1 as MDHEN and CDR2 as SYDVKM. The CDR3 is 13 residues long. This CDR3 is CASSLGGRNEQYF. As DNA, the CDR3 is TGTGCCAGCTCCCTCGGGGGGCGGAACGAGCAGTACTTC.

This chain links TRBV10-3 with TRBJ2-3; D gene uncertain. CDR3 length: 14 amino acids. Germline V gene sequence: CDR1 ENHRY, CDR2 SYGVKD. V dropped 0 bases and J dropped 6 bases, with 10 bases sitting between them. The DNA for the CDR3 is TGTGCCATCAGTGAGTCGATGGTCCCCGATACGCAGTATTTT. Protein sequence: CAISESMVPDTQYF.

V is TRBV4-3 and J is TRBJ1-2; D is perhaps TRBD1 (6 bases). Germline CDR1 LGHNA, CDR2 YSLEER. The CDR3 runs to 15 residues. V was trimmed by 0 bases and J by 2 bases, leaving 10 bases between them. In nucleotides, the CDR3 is TGCGCCAGCAGCCAAGATTTTAGGGGGAACTATGGCTACACCTTC. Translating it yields CASSQDFRGNYGYTF.

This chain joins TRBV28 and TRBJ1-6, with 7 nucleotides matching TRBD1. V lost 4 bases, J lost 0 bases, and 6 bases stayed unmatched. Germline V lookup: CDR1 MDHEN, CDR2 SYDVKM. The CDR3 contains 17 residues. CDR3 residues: CASSSPQGSSYNSPLHF. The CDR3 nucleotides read TGTGCCAGCAGTTCGCCACAGGGGAGCTCCTATAATTCACCCCTCCACTTT.

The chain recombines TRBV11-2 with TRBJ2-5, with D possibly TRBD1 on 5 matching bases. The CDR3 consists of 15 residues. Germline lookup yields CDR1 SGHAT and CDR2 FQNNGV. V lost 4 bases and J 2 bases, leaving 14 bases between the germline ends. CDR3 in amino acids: CASSSYRQRQETQYF. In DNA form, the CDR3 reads TGTGCCAGCAGCTCTTACCGACAGAGACAAGAGACCCAGTACTTC. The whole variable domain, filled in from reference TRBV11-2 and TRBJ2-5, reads EAGVAQSPRYKIIEKRQSVAFWCNPISGHATLYWYQQILGQGPKLLIQFQNNGVVDDSQLPKDRFSAERLKGVDSTLKIQPAKLEDSAVYLCASSSYRQRQETQYFGPGTRLLVL.

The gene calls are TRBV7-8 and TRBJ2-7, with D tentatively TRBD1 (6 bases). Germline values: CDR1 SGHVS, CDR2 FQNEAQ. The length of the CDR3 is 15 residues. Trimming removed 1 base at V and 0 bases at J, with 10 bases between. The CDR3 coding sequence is TGTGCCAGCAGCTTAGGGACAGCGAGCTCCTACGAGCAGTACTTC. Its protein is CASSLGTASSYEQYF. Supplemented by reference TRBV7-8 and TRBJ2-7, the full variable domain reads GAGVSQSPRYKVAKRGQDVALRCDPISGHVSLFWYQQALGQGPEFLTYFQNEAQLDKSGLPSDRFFAERPEGSVSTLKIQRTQQEDSAVYLCASSLGTASSYEQYFGPGTRLTVT.